This paragraph reports one T cell receptor beta chain. The antigen remains undetermined. The data were obtained in a study of T cell responses to AZD1222 COVID-19 vaccine. Study-level points and caveats: Donor demographics were predominantly white British with a female majority; clonal diversity may be underestimated. The reported proportion of spike-specific TCRs targeting unmutated variant regions was nearly half. Repertoire sampling occurred only after the peak T cell response. CD4 TCRs associated with vaccination spanned spike, dominating at 160-218 and 743-854.

From germline, CDR1 is MNHEY and CDR2 SVGAGI. The CDR3 runs 15 residues. Trimming took off 6 bases at V and 0 bases at J, with 12 bases between the two ends. The data were produced by immunoSEQ multiplex PCR, yet TCRdb's version contains in-frame clones alone and is incomplete. The table records tens of thousands of clones, less than 95% of them present only once. This receptor was obtained from an adult who received the AZD1222 COVID-19 vaccine. The sample was peripheral blood, taken 28 days after the second AZD1222 dose. The chain carries TRBV6-5 and TRBJ2-1; D gene unclear. As DNA, the CDR3 is TGTGCCAGCAGACCTACACCGAGCTCCTACAATGAGCAGTTCTTC. It encodes CASRPTPSSYNEQFF.